The clone carrying this T cell receptor (beta chain) was seen ten or more times. The antigen is undetermined. TCRdb re-analysed the reads in MiXCR, keeping a single row per CDR3 protein. There are fewer than 200,000 distinct CDR3 sequences in the sample; around 15% occur only once, and 25% to 30% lies in the top ten. The length of the CDR3 is 18 residues. The germline CDR1 and CDR2 sequences are SGHTA and FQGNSA. The trim removed 4 bases at V and 1 base at J, leaving 10 bases unmatched. This sample was included in a study of T cell repertoires in cytomegalovirus infection. The wider study: TCR beta signatures that were public indicated CMV infection and matching HLA type. Findings of the study overall: Within the response measured ex vivo, HLA-C-restricted CMV-specific TCR beta clonotypes were dominant. Adding up the frequency of public TCR beta families identified people who carried CMV plus the relevant HLA.

The origin of this receptor is a human donor in good health (CMV status not recorded). Some clones in this sample may be carry-over from other donors' samples. This chain links TRBV7-2 with TRBJ2-4; 10 bases agree with TRBD1. Sequenced sample: PBMCs. CDR3 DNA: TGTGCCAGCAGCTCAGACGACAGGGGGCATCAGGCCAAAAACATTCAGTACTTC. Its protein is CASSSDDRGHQAKNIQYF.